What follows describes a single T cell receptor beta chain. TCR cDNA was made by 5'RACE template switching, adding a universal primer site and UMIs. Via MiXCR, TCRdb re-called the 5' RACE reads, giving one row per CDR3 protein. The table records 500,000 to 700,000 distinct CDR3 sequences, 15% to 20% of them present only once. In germline, CDR1 is MNHEY, CDR2 SVGEGT. The CDR3 runs 12 residues. With 2 bases removed from V and 8 bases from J, the gap between germline ends came to 9 bases. This record belongs to a study of T cells after yellow fever vaccination. The V gene is TRBV6-2 or TRBV6-3, the J gene TRBJ1-1, with D hard to call. This TCR was sampled from a man younger than 40 who received the YFV17D yellow fever vaccine. The specimen comprised PBMCs, sampled 15 days after the yellow fever booster vaccination. In DNA, the CDR3 is TGTGCCAGCAGTTACAGGGAATCCGAAGCTTTCTTT. Its protein is CASSYRESEAFF.